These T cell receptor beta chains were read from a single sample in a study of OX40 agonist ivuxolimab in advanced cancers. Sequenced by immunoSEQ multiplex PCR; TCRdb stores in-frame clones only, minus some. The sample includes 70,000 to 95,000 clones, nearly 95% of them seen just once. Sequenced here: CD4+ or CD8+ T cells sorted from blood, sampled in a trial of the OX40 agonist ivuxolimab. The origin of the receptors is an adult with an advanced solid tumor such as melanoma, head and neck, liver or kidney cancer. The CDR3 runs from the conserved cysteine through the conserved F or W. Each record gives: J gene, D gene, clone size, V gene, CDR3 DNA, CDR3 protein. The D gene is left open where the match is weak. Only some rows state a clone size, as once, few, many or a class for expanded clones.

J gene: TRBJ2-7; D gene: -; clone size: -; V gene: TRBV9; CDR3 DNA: TGTGCCAGCAGCCCGGGAGTAGGGTACGAGCAGTACTTC; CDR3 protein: CASSPGVGYEQYF
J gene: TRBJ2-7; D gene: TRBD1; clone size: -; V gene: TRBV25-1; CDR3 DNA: TGTGCCAGCAGTGAAGGCCCGGGACAGACCTACGAGCAGTACTTC; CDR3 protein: CASSEGPGQTYEQYF
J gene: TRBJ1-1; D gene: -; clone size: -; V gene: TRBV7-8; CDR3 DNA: TGTGCCAGCAGCTTAGCGGGGCCAGGGGTACGCGGGAGGAACACTGAAGCTTTCTTT; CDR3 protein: CASSLAGPGVRGRNTEAFF
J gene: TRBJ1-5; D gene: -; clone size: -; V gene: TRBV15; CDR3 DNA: TGTGCCACCAGCAGACGCAGTCCGGAGAGCAATCAGCCCCAGCATTTT; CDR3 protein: CATSRRSPESNQPQHF
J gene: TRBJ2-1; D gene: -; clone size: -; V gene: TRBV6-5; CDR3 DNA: TGTGCCAGCAGTTACTCCCTCTTCGTTGATGAGCAGTTCTTC; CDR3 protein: CASSYSLFVDEQFF
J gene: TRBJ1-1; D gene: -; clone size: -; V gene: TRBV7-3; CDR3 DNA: TGTGCCAGCAGCTTATATGGGGCCAACACTGAAGCTTTCTTT; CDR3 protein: CASSLYGANTEAFF
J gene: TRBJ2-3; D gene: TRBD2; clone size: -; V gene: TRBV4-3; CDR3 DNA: TGCGCCAGCAGCCAAGATATGGCGGGAGGTAGCACAGATACGCAGTATTTT; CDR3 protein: CASSQDMAGGSTDTQYF
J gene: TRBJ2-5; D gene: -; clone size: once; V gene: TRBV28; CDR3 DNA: TGTGCCAGCAGTAATCCCCGGGTAGTAACTCAAGAGACCCAGTACTTC; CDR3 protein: CASSNPRVVTQETQYF
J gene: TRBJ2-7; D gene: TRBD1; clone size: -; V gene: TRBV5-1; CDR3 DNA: TGCGCCAGCAGCTTCAGGTCACAGGGGACCGCCTACGAGCAGTACTTC; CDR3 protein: CASSFRSQGTAYEQYF
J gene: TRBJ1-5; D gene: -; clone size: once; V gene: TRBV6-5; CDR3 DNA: TGTGCCAGCATGAGGATTGATAGCAATCAGCCCCAGCATTTT; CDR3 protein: CASMRIDSNQPQHF
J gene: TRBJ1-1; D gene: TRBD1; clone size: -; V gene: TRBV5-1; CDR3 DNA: TGCGCCAGCAGCTTGACAGGGGGCAACACTGAAGCTTTCTTT; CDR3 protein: CASSLTGGNTEAFF
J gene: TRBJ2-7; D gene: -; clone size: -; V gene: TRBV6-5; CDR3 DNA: TGTGCCAGCAGTTATAGAGAGCGGACATCGATATACGAGCAGTACTTC; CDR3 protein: CASSYRERTSIYEQYF
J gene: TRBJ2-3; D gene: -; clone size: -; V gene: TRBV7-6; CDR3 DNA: TGTGCCAGCAGCTTAGGGGGGGACATCACAGATACGCAGTATTTT; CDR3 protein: CASSLGGDITDTQYF
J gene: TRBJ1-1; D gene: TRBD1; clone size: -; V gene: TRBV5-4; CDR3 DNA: TGTGCCATCCACCCTGACAGGGGCGGTGAAGCTTTCTTT; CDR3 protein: CAIHPDRGGEAFF
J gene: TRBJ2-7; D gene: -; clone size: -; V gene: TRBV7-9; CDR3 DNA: TGTGCCAGCAGCTTTCGGACGAGCGCCTACGAGCAGTACTTC; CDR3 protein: CASSFRTSAYEQYF
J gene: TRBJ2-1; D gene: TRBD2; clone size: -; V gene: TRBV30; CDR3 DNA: TGTGCCTGGAGTGTACGTTTTCGGGACAGGGGTCCCCCCGGTGGGACTAGCGGGAGATTTGAGCAGTTCTTC; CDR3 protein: CAWSVRFRDRGPPGGTSGRFEQFF
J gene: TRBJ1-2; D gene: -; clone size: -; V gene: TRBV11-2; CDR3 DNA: TGTGCCAGCAGCGTCAGGGTCAGCGATATCTATGGCTACACCTTC; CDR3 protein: CASSVRVSDIYGYTF
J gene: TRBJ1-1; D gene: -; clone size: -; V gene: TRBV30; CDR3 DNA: TGTGCCTGGAGGGGTTCGTACATGAACACTGAAGCTTTCTTT; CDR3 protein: CAWRGSYMNTEAFF
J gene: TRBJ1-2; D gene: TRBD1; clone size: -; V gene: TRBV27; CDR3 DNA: TGTGCCAGCAGTCCCCCGGGACAGGGATATGGCTACACCTTC; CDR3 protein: CASSPPGQGYGYTF
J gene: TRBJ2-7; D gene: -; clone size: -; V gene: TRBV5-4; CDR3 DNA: TGTGCCAGCAGCTTGGGGGTAGCCGAGTACTTC; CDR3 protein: CASSLGVAEYF
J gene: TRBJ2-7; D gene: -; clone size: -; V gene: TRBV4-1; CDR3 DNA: TGCGCCAGCAGCCGGAGGGACACCGGCTCCTACGAGCAGTACTTC; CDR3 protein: CASSRRDTGSYEQYF
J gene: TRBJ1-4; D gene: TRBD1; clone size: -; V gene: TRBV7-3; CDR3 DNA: TGTGCCAGCAGCCCCCGACAGGGGGCCCCAACTAATGAAAAACTGTTTTTT; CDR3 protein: CASSPRQGAPTNEKLFF
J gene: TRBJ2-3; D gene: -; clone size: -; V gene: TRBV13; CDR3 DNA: TGTGCCAGCAGTCCTACCGGGACGTCGGGAGATACGCAGTATTTT; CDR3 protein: CASSPTGTSGDTQYF
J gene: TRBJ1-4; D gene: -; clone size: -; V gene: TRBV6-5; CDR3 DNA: TGTGCCAGCAGTTACTCAAGGGGGACTAATGAAAAACTGTTTTTT; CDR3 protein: CASSYSRGTNEKLFF
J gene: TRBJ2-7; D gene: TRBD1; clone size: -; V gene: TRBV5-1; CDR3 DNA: TGCGCCAGCAGCGACTCGGGACAGGGGCTCTACGAGCAGTACTTC; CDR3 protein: CASSDSGQGLYEQYF
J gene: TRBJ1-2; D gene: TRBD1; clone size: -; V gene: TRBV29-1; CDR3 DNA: TGCAGCGTACAGGGACAGGATACTAACTATGGCTACACCTTC; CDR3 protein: CSVQGQDTNYGYTF
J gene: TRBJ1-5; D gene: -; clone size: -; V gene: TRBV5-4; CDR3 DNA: TGTGCCATAAACCCGGGGGGCGGCAATCAGCCCCAGCATTTT; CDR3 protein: CAINPGGGNQPQHF
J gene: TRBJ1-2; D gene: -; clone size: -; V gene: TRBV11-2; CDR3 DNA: TGTGCCAGCAGCTTGGGTGACAGAGAATATGGCTACACCTTC; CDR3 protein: CASSLGDREYGYTF
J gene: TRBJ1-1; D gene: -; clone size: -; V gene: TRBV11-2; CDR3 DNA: TGTGCCAGCAGCTCCGTCGATGTTGAAGCTTTCTTT; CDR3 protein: CASSSVDVEAFF
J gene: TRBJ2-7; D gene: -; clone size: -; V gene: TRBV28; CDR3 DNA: TGTGCCAGCAGTTTCACCCCCGGGTGGGGTAACTCCTACGAGCAGTACTTC; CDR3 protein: CASSFTPGWGNSYEQYF
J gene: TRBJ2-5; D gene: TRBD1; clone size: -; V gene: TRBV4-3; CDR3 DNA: TGCGCCAGCAGCCAAGACCGGGACAGGGGGCTCGGGACCCAGTACTTC; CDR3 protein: CASSQDRDRGLGTQYF
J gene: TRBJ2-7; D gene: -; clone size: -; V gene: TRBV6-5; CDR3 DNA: TGTGCCAGCAGTTACGTTTCATTCGTGTCTGACGAGCAGTACTTC; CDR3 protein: CASSYVSFVSDEQYF